The next 2 T cell receptor beta chains were all read from a single sample in a study of control samples from healthy donors and cancer patients. TCRdb's copy holds only in-frame clones and misses some; the assay was immunoSEQ multiplex PCR. Here the sample spans 150,000 to 200,000 clones, 90% to 95% being singletons. Sequencing was performed on blood. The receptors here all came from a woman aged 40-49 years in good health.

The genes are TRBV14 and TRBJ2-7, with 7 bases matching TRBD2. CDR1 and CDR2 (germline): SGHDN, FVKESK. The CDR3 runs to 14 residues. Trimming cost V 2 bases and J 6 bases; bases outside gene matches: 7. The CDR3 loop is CASSQRGTGGEQYF. For the CDR3, the DNA is TGTGCCAGCAGCCAACGGGGGACGGGAGGCGAGCAGTACTTC. Looking up the rest from reference TRBV14 and TRBJ2-7 gives the full variable domain: EAGVTQFPSHSVIEKGQTVTLRCDPISGHDNLYWYRRVMGKEIKFLLHFVKESKQDESGMPNNRFLAERTGGTYSTLKVQPAELEDSGVYFCASSQRGTGGEQYFGPGTRLTVT.

This rearrangement joins TRBV19 to TRBJ1-2; no firm D call. The length of the CDR3 is 14 residues. Germline CDR1 reads LNHDA; CDR2 reads SQIVND (reference sequence). V was clipped by 5 bases and J by 1 base, with 11 bases between them. The CDR3, as DNA: TGTGCCAGTAGTGCCAACGGAGTTAACTATGGCTACACCTTC. Translating it yields CASSANGVNYGYTF.